Following are 20 T cell receptor beta chains from one sample sequenced in a study of blood T cell repertoires in COVID-19. Assay used: immunoSEQ multiplex PCR; TCRdb lists only in-frame clones, some missing. Of approximately 500,000 clones listed, roughly nine tenths were seen once; the top ten hold 7.5% to 9.5%. The specimen sequenced was peripheral blood. These receptors all come from a woman aged 50 to 60 with COVID-19, enrolled during active disease.

The rearrangement uses TRBV24-1 and TRBJ1-1, with D tentatively TRBD1 (6 bases). The V end lost 8 bases, the J end lost 2 bases, and 17 bases lay between the germline ends. Germline lookup yields CDR1 KGHDR and CDR2 SFDVKD. This CDR3 region has 15 residues. The CDR3 DNA reads TGTGCCACCATGGACAGCCTAATTCGCAACACTGAAGCTTTCTTT. Its protein product is CATMDSLIRNTEAFF.

The genes are TRBV30 and TRBJ1-2; D perhaps matches TRBD1 (6 bases). This CDR3 spans 15 amino acids. V lost 4 bases and J lost 4, with 19 bases in between. Germline CDR1 and CDR2: GTSNPN and SVGIG (reference sequence). The CDR3 region is CAWTPGHPKVYGYTF. Written as DNA, the CDR3 is TGTGCCTGGACCCCGGGACATCCAAAGGTCTATGGCTACACCTTC.

The V and J genes are TRBV6-6 and TRBJ2-5; 8 bases match TRBD1. Germline assignment: CDR1 MNHNY and CDR2 SVGAGI (reference sequence). Trimming at V came to 6 bases and at J to 5 bases, leaving 2 bases not matched to a gene. This CDR3 region has 12 residues. The CDR3 protein is CASRDREETQYF. Here the CDR3 DNA reads TGTGCCAGCAGGGACAGGGAGGAGACCCAGTACTTC.

This clone has only a few counts. The chain is built from TRBV19 and TRBJ1-3; TRBD1 matches 8 bases. V lost 5 bases and J lost 8; bases outside the gene matches: 11. Germline CDR1 is LNHDA and CDR2 is SQIVND (reference sequence). The CDR3 is 15 residues long. As DNA, the CDR3 is TGTGCCAGTAGTGTCCTCGGACAGGGAGGGGACACCATATATTTT. Its translation: CASSVLGQGGDTIYF.

The V gene is TRBV3-1 (or the pseudogene TRBV3-2), the J gene TRBJ2-1, with D perhaps matching TRBD2 (5 bases). The CDR3 sequence is 14 residues long. Trimming removed 1 base from V and 7 bases from J, with 11 bases in between. The germline V gene has CDR1 LGHDT and CDR2 YNNKEL (reference sequence). CDR3 protein: CASSQVGWRNEQFF. CDR3 in DNA: TGTGCCAGCAGCCAAGTAGGGTGGAGGAATGAGCAGTTCTTC.

This clone was seen just once. The V gene is TRBV30, the J gene TRBJ1-4; the D is unclear. Germline V gene lookup returns CDR1 GTSNPN and CDR2 SVGIG (reference sequence). The CDR3 is 11 amino acids. The V and J ends lost 6 bases and 8 bases respectively, with 10 bases between them. The CDR3: CACQVAEKLFF. The CDR3 region has the DNA TGTGCCTGCCAAGTGGCAGAAAAACTGTTTTTT.

The CDR3 protein is CASSLLSGGMIYEQFF. The CDR3 DNA follows: TGTGCCAGCAGTTTACTCAGCGGGGGGATGATATATGAGCAGTTCTTC. This chain connects TRBV27 to TRBJ2-1; 9 bases are a match to TRBD2. V lost 2 bases, J lost 8 bases, and 10 bases stayed unmatched. Germline V CDR1 and CDR2: MNHEY, SMNVEV (reference sequence). The CDR3 has 16 amino acids.

The CDR3 sequence is CASSLPGGLYNEQFF. The DNA for the CDR3 is TGTGCCAGTAGTCTCCCAGGGGGCCTCTACAATGAGCAGTTCTTC. The V gene is TRBV19, the J gene TRBJ2-1; TRBD1 agrees at 8 bases. After removal of 5 bases from V and 3 bases from J, the junction contained 6 bases not matched to a gene. Germline V gene sequence: CDR1 LNHDA, CDR2 SQIVND (reference sequence). CDR3 length: 15 residues.

This clone was detected only a few times. The chain joins TRBV11-3 to TRBJ2-2; no firm D call. CDR1 SGHNT and CDR2 YENEEA come from the germline V gene. V lost 5 bases to trimming and J lost 8 bases, with 12 bases between them. The CDR3 runs to 13 residues. The CDR3 sequence: CASSRNPTGELFF. The CDR3 DNA reads as TGTGCCAGCAGCCGCAACCCGACAGGGGAGCTGTTTTTT. Together with reference TRBV11-3 and TRBJ2-2, the CDR3 gives the full variable domain: EAGVVQSPRYKIIEKKQPVAFWCNPISGHNTLYWYLQNLGQGPELLIRYENEEAVDDSQLPKDRFSAERLKGVDSTLKIQPAELGDSAVYLCASSRNPTGELFFGEGSRLTVL.

V and J are TRBV6-6 and TRBJ2-1, with D possibly being TRBD2 (5 bases). The germline gives CDR1 MNHNY, CDR2 SVGAGI (reference sequence). CDR3 length: 14 amino acids. V dropped 2 bases and J dropped 6 bases, with 11 bases sitting between them. CDR3 in amino acids: CASSYDGELNEQFF. In nucleotides, the CDR3 is TGTGCCAGCAGTTACGACGGGGAACTCAATGAGCAGTTCTTC.

The rearrangement uses TRBV5-1 and TRBJ1-1, with D unresolved. Per germline, CDR1 SGHRS and CDR2 YFSETQ. Between the trimmed V and J ends, which lost 3 bases and 0 bases, there was a span of 15 bases. This CDR3 region has 16 residues. CDR3 region: CASSSMGRNMNTEAFF. CDR3 bases: TGCGCCAGCAGCTCTATGGGCCGGAACATGAACACTGAAGCTTTCTTT.

The chain combines TRBV5-6 with TRBJ2-3; 10 nucleotides match TRBD2. The CDR3 consists of 16 residues. V shed 2 bases and J 1 base; nucleotides not matched to a gene: 4. In germline, CDR1 is SGHDT, CDR2 YYEEEE. The CDR3 region has the DNA TGTGCCAGCAGCTTTGGGAGCGGGGGGGGCACAGATACGCAGTATTTT. It encodes CASSFGSGGGTDTQYF.

The chain joins TRBV24-1 to TRBJ2-1, with 10 positions matching TRBD1. Germline V gives CDR1 KGHDR, CDR2 SFDVKD. Trimming cost V 0 bases and J 8 bases; bases outside gene matches: 6. The CDR3 extends over 16 amino acids. The CDR3 here is CATSDLVGTGEDEQFF. In DNA, the CDR3 is TGTGCCACCAGTGATTTGGTGGGGACAGGGGAGGATGAGCAGTTCTTC.

The V and J genes are TRBV19 and TRBJ1-2; 9 bases line up with TRBD1. The V and J ends lost 4 bases and 5 bases, in that order; junction bases with no gene match: 8. Germline V gene sequence: CDR1 LNHDA, CDR2 SQIVND (reference sequence). This CDR3 contains 15 residues. CDR3 sequence (DNA): TGTGCCAGTAGTACAACACAGGGGGCTGAATATGGCTACACCTTC. It is translated as CASSTTQGAEYGYTF.

The chain is built from TRBV9 and TRBJ2-2; D possibly corresponds to TRBD2 (5 bases). V shed 4 bases and J shed 4 bases, with 17 bases lying between them. The CDR3 spans 16 residues. Looked up from germline, CDR1 is SGDLS and CDR2 is YYNGEE. Written as DNA, the CDR3 is TGTGCCAGCAGCTATGAGGGAGTCCAACTCACCGGGGAGCTGTTTTTT. It codes for CASSYEGVQLTGELFF.

The gene calls are TRBV28 and TRBJ1-3, with TRBD1 identical over 12 bases. After removal of 4 bases from V and 2 bases from J, the junction contained 9 bases not matched to a gene. Looked up from germline, CDR1 is MDHEN and CDR2 is SYDVKM. This CDR3 is 18 amino acids long. CDR3 bases: TGTGCCAGCAGTTCCCAATACCGGGACAGGGGGCCTGGAAACACCATATATTTT. This encodes CASSSQYRDRGPGNTIYF.

V gene TRBV2 combines with J gene TRBJ2-7; D not resolved. Per the germline V gene, CDR1 is SNHLY and CDR2 is FYNNEI. Trimming took 4 bases from V and 6 from J, leaving 10 bases between them. The CDR3 extends over 12 amino acids. The CDR3, as DNA: TGTGCCAGCAGTGGTACTGGGCGCGAGCAGTACTTC. Residues: CASSGTGREQYF.

The CDR3 DNA is TGTGCCAGCAGCAAGCGGGAGAGCACAGATACGCAGTATTTT. Encoded protein: CASSKRESTDTQYF. This chain links TRBV6-5 with TRBJ2-3; the match to TRBD2 covers 8 bases. Trimming at V came to 6 bases and at J to 0 bases, leaving 2 bases not matched to a gene. Germline values: CDR1 MNHEY, CDR2 SVGAGI. The CDR3 is made up of 14 amino acids.

The chain uses TRBV28 and TRBJ1-1; D might be TRBD1 (6 bases). This CDR3 spans 15 amino acids. Germline V gives CDR1 MDHEN, CDR2 SYDVKM. Trimming pared 5 bases from V and 1 base from J, leaving 14 bases between. The CDR3 DNA follows: TGTGCCAGCAGTAGGACCTCAGGGGCGAACACTGAAGCTTTCTTT. Protein: CASSRTSGANTEAFF.

This clone was detected only once. The gene calls are TRBV7-9 and TRBJ1-4; D is unclear. Trimming cost V 5 bases and J 3 bases, with 7 bases left between them. The CDR3 sequence is 13 residues long. Looked up from germline, CDR1 is SEHNR and CDR2 is FQNEAQ (reference sequence). CDR3 residues: CASSRVSNEKLFF. CDR3 DNA: TGTGCCAGCAGCAGGGTATCTAATGAAAAACTGTTTTTT.